The sequence of this T cell receptor beta chain was determined in a study of blood T cell repertoires in COVID-19. Study context: Some COVID-19 samples were acute and others convalescent; all came from the United States, Italy and Spain. PBMCs, B-cell-depleted T cells, or T cells provided the cDNA or gDNA that made up the material.

V lost 1 base and J lost 4, with 11 bases in between. Germline V lookup: CDR1 SGHTA, CDR2 FQGNSA. The CDR3 is 15 amino acids. Source study methods: Researchers report that nucleated cell counts were estimated from reference gene primer amplification. Using immunoSEQ multiplex PCR, the repertoire was profiled, and TCRdb retains in-frame clones only, with some absent. The DNA gave D and trimming, while V, J and clone size come from that table. This table holds fewer than 300,000 clones, 88% found once. This receptor was taken from a woman between 40 and 55 years old who had recovered from COVID-19. The rearrangement uses TRBV7-2 and TRBJ1-3; the D gene is possibly TRBD1 (5 bases). The sequenced material came from peripheral blood. The CDR3 region has the DNA TGTGCCAGCAGCTTAGTCGACCGGGGGGGAAACACCATATATTTT. Translation: CASSLVDRGGNTIYF.